This TCR beta chain is from a study of blood T cell repertoires in COVID-19 (dated by TCRdb to the early 2020s). Background on the whole study: Samples covering the acute and convalescent phases of COVID-19 were provided by collaborators in the United States, Italy and Spain. The dataset comprised deeply sampled blood TCRbeta repertoires from subjects exposed to, actively infected with, or recovered from COVID-19. A de-identified subject ID, COVID-19 status, age in years and sex were almost always included in the sample metadata. The samples were drawn from two sources: the first 160 participants of the ongoing ImmuneRACE study, and approximately 1,300 subjects contributed by 6 global collaborators. Where HLA class I and class II types were available, the types were taken from metadata supplied by the sample provider, not from assay-based typing. The repertoires were released in a freely available public database intended as a resource for research on the immune response to SARS-CoV-2. The material from the prospective study consisted of cDNA or gDNA derived from T cells, B-cell-depleted T cells, or PBMCs.

In its sample, this clone was seen once. Its cognate antigen has yet to be identified. No base qualities exist here, and no much larger clone lies one base off it. Whole blood was collected in K2EDTA tubes by collaborating institutions according to the institutions' own protocols. For TCRbeta analysis, collaborators shipped samples in one of three forms: frozen whole blood, isolated PBMCs, or DNA extracted from either of those sample types. TCRbeta CDR3 regions were amplified from genomic DNA using the immunoSEQ Assay, a bias-controlled multiplex PCR. In the source study's methods: Nucleated cell counts per sample were estimated from amplification of reference gene primers within the assay. To quantify the absolute abundance of each unique TCRbeta CDR3 rearrangement, sequence reads were collapsed and filtered. For each sample, productive Simpson clonality was calculated by taking the square root of Simpson's diversity index across productive rearrangements. TCRdb took over this immuneACCESS table, retaining in-frame rearrangements with V and J assigned. Such tables are incomplete; in checked studies, under half of the missing clones stem from an unresolved V gene, and the remainder is unexplained. The V and J calls and the clone size are those of that table, but D and trimming were determined from the DNA. This sample is represented by around 84,000 clones; 70% to 90% of them were singletons. The ten most abundant clones make up 8% of the sample.

Study-level results and caveats: The quantity of clinical and demographic metadata differed by source and by participant and was supplied without curation.

Including the terminal cysteine and phenylalanine, the CDR3 comprises 14 residues. Here the CDR3 DNA is all that survives: 42 bases in frame from base 1. The germline V gene supplies CDR1 SGDLS and CDR2 YYNGEE. Cut back by 3 bases and 2 bases, the V and J ends lie 11 bases apart. The specimen sequenced was peripheral blood. This sequence originates from an elderly man with active or convalescent COVID-19. The chain is assembled from TRBV9 and TRBJ1-2; the best D guess is TRBD1, with 6 bases matching. The DNA sequence reads TGTGCCAGCAGCGGTGGACAGCCAAACTATGGCTACACCTTC. Translated, this is CASSGGQPNYGYTF.